The rows below give T cell receptor beta chains drawn from one sample of a study of CDR3 diversity in severe acne. TCRdb reanalysed the PCR reads using MiXCR and keeps one entry per CDR3 protein. The table lists some 84,000 distinct CDR3 sequences, roughly half of them singletons. What was sequenced was blood. These receptors came from a male donor in good health, serving as a control. CDR3s include the opening cysteine and the closing phenylalanine or tryptophan. Fields, in order: D gene, CDR3 length, clone size, J gene, V gene, CDR3 protein, CDR3 DNA. A D gene is named only where the DNA matches it firmly. A row's size may be missing; if present it is once, few, many or a size class.

NA,15,many,TRBJ2-1,TRBV11-2,CASSLRSTNVNEQFF,TGTGCCAGCAGCTTACGTTCGACTAATGTTAATGAGCAGTTCTTC
TRBD2,17,NA,TRBJ2-1,TRBV15,CATSMKTSGEGYNEQFF,TGTGCCACCAGCATGAAGACTAGCGGGGAGGGGTACAATGAGCAGTTCTTC
TRBD1,15,NA,TRBJ2-7,TRBV5-1,CASSLARTGVYEQYF,TGTGCCAGCAGCTTGGCCCGGACAGGGGTCTACGAGCAGTACTTC
TRBD1,15,NA,TRBJ1-1,TRBV19,CASSKTGGMNTEAFF,TGTGCCAGTAGTAAGACAGGGGGCATGAACACTGAAGCTTTCTTT
NA,13,few,TRBJ1-1,TRBV9,CASSVGTRTEAFF,TGTGCCAGCAGCGTAGGCACGAGGACTGAAGCTTTCTTT
TRBD2,13,NA,TRBJ2-7,TRBV7-8,CASRRGLAYEQYF,TGTGCCAGCAGGCGGGGACTAGCCTACGAGCAGTACTTC
NA,14,NA,TRBJ2-2,TRBV7-3,CASSFVANTGELFF,TGTGCCAGCAGCTTTGTAGCGAACACCGGGGAGCTGTTTTTT
TRBD1,16,NA,TRBJ2-5,TRBV5-1,CASSRGRDRGEETQYF,TGCGCCAGCAGCAGAGGCCGGGACAGGGGTGAAGAGACCCAGTACTTC
TRBD1,16,NA,TRBJ1-6,TRBV5-4,CASSLGGTGYNSPLHF,TGTGCCAGCAGCTTGGGGGGGACAGGGTATAATTCACCCCTCCACTTT
TRBD1,16,once,TRBJ2-2,TRBV25-1,CATALQGGDNTGELLF,TGTGCCACAGCGTTGCAAGGGGGCGATAACACCGGGGAGCTGCTTTTT
NA,13,many,TRBJ2-5,TRBV20-1,CSARVAAQETQYF,TGCAGTGCCCGGGTGGCAGCCCAAGAGACCCAGTACTTC
NA,13,once,TRBJ1-1,TRBV11-2,CASSWGRNTEAFF,TGTGCCAGCAGCTGGGGACGGAACACTGAAGCCTTCTTT
NA,12,many,TRBJ2-7,TRBV9,CASSTFSYEQYF,TGTGCCAGCAGCACCTTCTCCTACGAGCAGTACTTC
TRBD2,15,many,TRBJ2-1,TRBV20-1,CSARDGASGRNEQFF,TGCAGTGCTAGAGATGGGGCTAGCGGGAGGAATGAGCAGTTCTTC
NA,19,NA,TRBJ2-6,TRBV7-8,CASSNSVLRLPGGANVLTF,TGCGCCAGCAGCAACTCCGTCCTACGACTCCCCGGGGGGGCCAACGTCCTGACTTTC
NA,16,NA,TRBJ2-7,TRBV25-1,CASRCASSPTGTEQYF,NA
NA,15,NA,TRBJ1-2,TRBV20-1,CSAKQECLRHYGYTF,TGCAGTGCTAAGCAGGAATGTCTCCGGCACTATGGCTACACCTTC
NA,13,once,TRBJ2-5,TRBV7-2,CASSPGAGATQYF,TGTGCCAGCAGCCCCGGGGCAGGGGCGACCCAGTACTTC
NA,13,NA,TRBJ2-5,TRBV25-1,CASTTGPVETQYF,TGTGCCAGCACCACCGGGCCCGTTGAGACCCAGTACTTC
NA,14,once,TRBJ2-7,TRBV7-4,CASSGQTRSYEQYF,TGTGCCAGCAGCGGGCAGACCCGCTCCTACGAGCAGTACTTC
NA,16,NA,TRBJ2-2,TRBV5-8,CASSYRYRQKVGELFF,TGTGCCAGCAGCTATAGGTACCGGCAGAAGGTCGGGGAGCTGTTTTTT
NA,15,NA,TRBJ2-3,TRBV20-1,CSTKDWEFFTDTQYF,TGCAGCACCAAGGATTGGGAGTTTTTTACAGATACGCAGTATTTT
NA,13,NA,TRBJ1-1,TRBV20-1,CSASIGGEPEAFF,TGCAGTGCTAGTATCGGGGGCGAGCCCGAAGCTTTCTTT
NA,16,NA,TRBJ1-6,TRBV10-3,CAISEFTEPYNSPLHF,TGTGCCATCAGTGAGTTCACAGAACCCTATAATTCACCCCTCCACTTT
TRBD2,20,NA,TRBJ2-3,TRBV19,CASSLQGLEGGLWSTDTQYF,TGTGCCAGTAGCCTACAGGGACTAGAGGGGGGGCTGTGGAGCACAGATACGCAGTATTTT
TRBD1,15,NA,TRBJ1-1,TRBV25-1,CASTTRGRGDTEASF,TGTGCCAGCACCACCCGAGGCAGGGGGGACACTGAAGCTTCCTTT
NA,15,NA,TRBJ1-1,TRBV24-1,CATSDSRKPNTEAFF,TGTGCCACCAGTGATTCCCGGAAACCGAACACTGAAGCTTTCTTT
TRBD1,12,NA,TRBJ1-2,TRBV29-1,CSGGQGDYGYTF,TGCAGCGGAGGACAGGGGGACTATGGCTACACCTTC